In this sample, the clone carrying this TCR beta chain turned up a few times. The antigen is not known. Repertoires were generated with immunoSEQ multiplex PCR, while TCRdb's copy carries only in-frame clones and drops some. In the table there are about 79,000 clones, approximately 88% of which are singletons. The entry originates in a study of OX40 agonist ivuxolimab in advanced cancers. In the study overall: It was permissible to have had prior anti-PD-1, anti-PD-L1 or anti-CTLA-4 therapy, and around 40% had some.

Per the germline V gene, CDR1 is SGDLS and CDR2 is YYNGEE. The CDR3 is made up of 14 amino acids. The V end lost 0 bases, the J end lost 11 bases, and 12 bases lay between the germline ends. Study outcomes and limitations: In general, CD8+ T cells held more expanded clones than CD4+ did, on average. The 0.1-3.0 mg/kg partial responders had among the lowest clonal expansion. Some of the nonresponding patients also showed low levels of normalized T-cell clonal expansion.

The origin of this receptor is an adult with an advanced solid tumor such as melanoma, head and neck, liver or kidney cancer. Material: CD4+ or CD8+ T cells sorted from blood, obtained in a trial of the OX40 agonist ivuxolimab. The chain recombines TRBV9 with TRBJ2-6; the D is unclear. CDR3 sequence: CASSVVGAHDVLTF. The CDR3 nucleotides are TGTGCCAGCAGCGTAGTAGGCGCACACGACGTCCTGACTTTC.